The clone carrying this T cell receptor (beta chain) was recorded many times. As yet, its antigen is unknown. TCRbeta library preparation incorporated unique molecular identifiers. Each CDR3 protein is one row after TCRdb ran MiXCR on the PCR reads. The sample contains about 580,000 distinct CDR3 sequences, 23% of which appear only once. This entry is derived from a study of T-cell reconstitution after alpha-beta-depleted transplantation in children. Points from the study as a whole: The main origin of T-cell counts and diversity one year after transplant was newly produced T cells.

Sequencing was performed on PBMCs, mostly from graft donor cells, taken 360 days after TCRalphabeta/CD19-depleted stem cell transplant. This sequence originates from a boy in the first two years of life who had a stem cell transplant for acute myeloid leukemia, so the T cells may come from the graft donor.

In nucleotides, the CDR3 is TGTGCCAGCAGCTTAGGACCCAGGGTTGACTATGGCTACACCTTC. Encoded protein: CASSLGPRVDYGYTF. J is TRBJ1-2 and V is TRBV7-9; D possibly corresponds to TRBD1 (5 bases). CDR3 size: 15 residues. V was pared by 1 base and J by 3 bases, with 12 bases between. CDR1 is SEHNR, CDR2 FQNEAQ, per germline (reference sequence).